This passage covers 29 T cell receptor beta chains from one sample sequenced in a study of blood T cell repertoires in COVID-19 (dated by TCRdb to 2018 to 2021). The library relied on the immunoSEQ multiplex PCR assay. TCRdb obtained this table from immuneACCESS and retained in-frame rearrangements with V and J assigned. These tables miss some clones; where compared with another copy, unresolved V genes account for less than half of the shortfall, and the remainder is unexplained. This sample lists roughly 250,000 clones; about 90% were detected once. The ten largest account for just over 7% of the sample. Sequencing was done on a sample of peripheral blood. The receptors come from a man aged 60 to 75 who had recovered from COVID-19.

The rearrangement links TRBV19 to TRBJ1-2; D gene uncertain. Trimming pared 2 bases from V and 4 bases from J, leaving 11 bases between. The CDR3 spans 14 residues. CDR1 is LNHDA and CDR2 is SQIVND in the germline V gene (reference sequence). This CDR3 reads CASSIRGSGYGYTF. The CDR3 bases are TGTGCCAGTAGTATACGGGGATCGGGCTATGGCTACACCTTC.

The chain employs TRBV5-6 and TRBJ1-4, with D possibly being TRBD1 (6 bases). Germline V CDR1 and CDR2: SGHDT, YYEEEE. The CDR3 sequence is 14 residues long. V gave up 2 bases and J gave up 5 bases, with 10 bases separating them. This chain's CDR3 is CASSFGQLNEKLFF. For the CDR3, the DNA is TGTGCCAGCAGCTTTGGACAGCTAAATGAAAAACTGTTTTTT.

V gene TRBV18 combines with J gene TRBJ2-5, with 7 nucleotides matching TRBD1. Per the germline V gene, CDR1 is KGHSH and CDR2 is LQKENI. V lost 0 bases to trimming and J lost 5 bases; unmatched junction nucleotides: 15. The CDR3 loop spans 18 amino acids. The CDR3 sequence is CASSPPPRGGGFSETQYF. The CDR3 DNA reads TGTGCCAGCTCACCACCCCCGAGAGGGGGCGGATTTTCGGAGACCCAGTACTTC.

The genes are TRBV19 and TRBJ1-5, with D perhaps TRBD1 (6 bases). V lost 3 bases, J lost 0 bases, and 15 bases lay in between. The CDR3 contains 17 residues. The V gene's germline CDR1 is LNHDA and CDR2 SQIVND (reference sequence). The CDR3: CASSITGYAYSNQPQHF. CDR3 in DNA: TGTGCCAGTAGTATTACAGGGTACGCTTATAGCAATCAGCCCCAGCATTTT.

The chain is built from TRBV18 and TRBJ2-7; tentatively, D is TRBD1 (5 bases). Germline V CDR1 and CDR2: KGHSH, LQKENI. CDR3 size: 14 residues. V was shortened by 5 bases and J by 0 bases, with 11 bases between the two germline ends. The DNA for the CDR3 is TGTGCCAGCTCAAACTCACAGGTCTCCTACGAGCAGTACGTC. It specifies CASSNSQVSYEQYV.

The V and J genes are TRBV10-3 and TRBJ2-7, with D maybe TRBD1 (6 bases). This CDR3 comprises 16 residues. The V end was cut by 2 bases, the J end by 7 bases, with 21 bases between. The germline CDR1 and CDR2 sequences are ENHRY and SYGVKD. CDR3 sequence (DNA): TGTGCCATCAGTGAGCAAACCAGGGGAATCCTACGGGAGCAGTACTTC. Residues: CAISEQTRGILREQYF.

The CDR3 region has the DNA TGTGCCAGCAGCTTAGGGACGGGGTCGAAGCAGTACTTC. It codes for CASSLGTGSKQYF. The gene calls are TRBV7-9 and TRBJ2-7; D is possibly TRBD2 (5 bases). Looked up from germline, CDR1 is SEHNR and CDR2 is FQNEAQ (reference sequence). The CDR3 is 13 amino acids. V was shortened by 1 base and J by 8 bases, with 12 bases between the two germline ends.

The rearrangement joins TRBV24-1 to TRBJ2-2; 11 nucleotides line up with TRBD1. The CDR3 covers 16 residues. The germline V gene has CDR1 KGHDR and CDR2 SFDVKD. Unmatched junction bases numbered 4, after V lost 2 bases and J lost 6 bases. The CDR3 bases are TGTGCCACCAGTGATTCCGGGACAGGGGGACCCGGGGAGCTGTTTTTT. This codes for CATSDSGTGGPGELFF.

This clone was recorded only once. The V call is TRBV5-6, the J call TRBJ2-7; 7 positions match TRBD1. V dropped 2 bases and J dropped 6; count of bases not matched to a gene: 8. CDR3 length: 14 residues. From germline, CDR1 is SGHDT and CDR2 YYEEEE. This CDR3 is CASSLKGAPREQYV. CDR3 nucleotide sequence: TGTGCCAGCAGCTTAAAGGGGGCGCCCCGCGAGCAGTACGTC.

This clone appeared once. Here the CDR3 reads CASSYSTTRPLHF. In DNA form, the CDR3 reads TGTGCCAGCAGTTACTCCACTACCAGACCCCTCCACTTT. V gene TRBV6-5 combines with J gene TRBJ1-6; D is uncertain. V lost 0 bases to trimming and J lost 12 bases, with 9 bases between them. This CDR3 has 13 residues. Germline CDR1 and CDR2: MNHEY and SVGAGI.

The chain recombines TRBV29-1 with TRBJ1-2; D is possibly TRBD1 (5 bases). The germline V gene encodes CDR1 SQVTM and CDR2 ANQGSEA. This CDR3 comprises 12 residues. V gave up 5 bases and J gave up 4 bases, with 11 bases separating them. The CDR3 coding sequence is TGCAGCGTTACGGGGGGAGTCTATGGCTACACCTTC. Amino acids: CSVTGGVYGYTF.

A word on this clone: No conserved phenylalanine or tryptophan is present at the end of the CDR3, so a read error is the likely explanation. The DNA is left out, because the CDR3 cannot be placed on it with certainty; the CDR3 is given as TCRdb lists it. The chain's CDR3 is CASSLMASGGPRL. The chain employs TRBV5-5 and TRBJ2-7; the table's D call, TRBD2, was not checked against the DNA. The CDR3 spans 13 residues, counting both ends. Germline CDR1 is SGHKS and CDR2 is YYEKEE (reference sequence).

The rearrangement links TRBV3-1 (or the pseudogene TRBV3-2) to TRBJ1-2, with 8 nucleotides matching TRBD1. The length of the CDR3 is 15 residues. J gave up 7 bases and V 0 bases, and 7 bases lay outside the gene matches. Germline V CDR1 and CDR2: LGHDT, YNNKEL (reference sequence). The CDR3 region is CASSQDHRTGFGYTF. CDR3 coding DNA: TGTGCCAGCAGCCAAGATCATCGGACAGGGTTTGGCTACACCTTC.

The chain is built from TRBV11-2 and TRBJ1-2; D gene unclear. Deletions cut 4 bases from V and 0 bases from J, with 18 bases between. CDR3 length equals 17 residues. The germline CDR1 and CDR2 sequences are SGHAT and FQNNGV. In DNA form, the CDR3 reads TGTGCCAGCAGCTCAACGGCCAGAGCGGTAGCTAACTATGGCTACACCTTC. It specifies CASSSTARAVANYGYTF.

The chain has TRBV10-2 and TRBJ2-7; a possible D gene is TRBD2 (5 bases). The CDR3 totals 11 residues. Deletions cut 10 bases from V and 6 bases from J, with 13 bases between. The germline V gene encodes CDR1 WSHSY and CDR2 SAAADI. CDR3 region: CATGETAEQYF. The CDR3 DNA is TGCGCCACTGGGGAGACGGCCGAGCAGTACTTC.

The CDR3 DNA is TGCGCCAGCAGCCAAGGCGACCGACAGGGGGCTGGTACTGAAGCTTTCTTT. Amino acid sequence: CASSQGDRQGAGTEAFF. This chain connects TRBV5-1 to TRBJ1-1; the match to TRBD1 covers 10 bases. The CDR3 covers 17 residues. Germline trimming cut 4 bases from V and 5 bases from J; bases unmatched to any gene: 14. In germline, CDR1 is SGHRS, CDR2 YFSETQ.

V gene TRBV10-3 combines with J gene TRBJ2-1, with 7 bases identical to TRBD1. The CDR3 extends over 15 amino acids. Germline V lookup: CDR1 ENHRY, CDR2 SYGVKD. With V trimmed by 2 bases and J by 9 bases, 10 bases remained unmatched. CDR3 in DNA: TGTGCCATCAGTGAGCTTGCAGGGGGTTGGAGTGAGCAGTTCTTC. This encodes CAISELAGGWSEQFF.

J is TRBJ2-3 and V is TRBV24-1; 13 bases align to TRBD2. This CDR3 spans 16 amino acids. Trimming cost V 5 bases and J 4 bases; bases outside gene matches: 5. The germline CDR1 and CDR2 sequences are KGHDR and SFDVKD. The CDR3 DNA reads as TGTGCCACCAGTGGCGACACTAGCGGGGGGGCAGATACGCAGTATTTT. Translating gives CATSGDTSGGADTQYF.

This rearrangement joins TRBV6-5 to TRBJ2-1; weak D call: TRBD1 (5 bases). The CDR3 contains 15 residues. In germline, CDR1 is MNHEY, CDR2 SVGAGI. The V end was cut by 2 bases, the J end by 12 bases, with 20 bases between. The CDR3 loop reads CASSYVAGKENRQFF. Here the CDR3 DNA reads TGTGCCAGCAGTTACGTGGCAGGGAAGGAAAATCGGCAGTTCTTC.

This chain uses TRBV2 with TRBJ2-7; 7 bases match TRBD1. V dropped 8 bases and J dropped 2; count of bases not matched to a gene: 3. The CDR3 has 12 amino acids. CDR1 SNHLY and CDR2 FYNNEI come from the germline V gene. The CDR3 DNA is TGTGCCAGCGAGGGACAGCCCTACGAGCAGTACTTC. It encodes CASEGQPYEQYF.

The CDR3 protein is CASNTGTAGTDTQYF. The CDR3 DNA is TGCGCCAGCAACACCGGGACTGCTGGGACAGATACGCAGTATTTT. This chain joins TRBV10-1 and TRBJ2-3; perhaps TRBD2 as D (6 bases). There are 15 residues in the CDR3. The germline V gene has CDR1 WNHNN and CDR2 SYGVQD (reference sequence). V was cut by 7 bases and J by 3 bases, with 17 bases left in between.

This chain uses TRBV5-4 with TRBJ1-2; 8 bases fit TRBD1. The CDR3 contains 13 residues. The junction had 4 bases not matched to a gene; V was cut back by 5 bases and J by 4 bases. Germline-derived CDR1 and CDR2 are SGHNT and YYREEE (reference sequence). This CDR3 is CASRTDRGYGYTF. The DNA of the CDR3 is TGTGCCAGCAGGACCGACAGGGGCTATGGCTACACCTTC.

This chain uses TRBV19 with TRBJ1-6; TRBD1 might be the D (5 bases). V gave up 7 bases and J gave up 13 bases, with 20 bases separating them. This CDR3 contains 14 residues. Germline assignment: CDR1 LNHDA and CDR2 SQIVND (reference sequence). The CDR3 DNA follows: TGTGCCAGTACCCCCAAGGGCCATCCAGGGCCCCTCCACTTT. It specifies CASTPKGHPGPLHF.

The chain combines TRBV11-3 with TRBJ2-3, with 13 nucleotides matching TRBD2. This CDR3 has 17 amino acids. The ends lost 4 bases at V and 2 bases at J; junction bases unmatched: 6. The V gene's germline CDR1 is SGHNT and CDR2 YENEEA. This CDR3 is CASSYGLAGAITDTQYF. CDR3 coding DNA: TGTGCCAGCAGCTACGGACTAGCGGGGGCGATCACAGATACGCAGTATTTT.

The chain has TRBV5-6 and TRBJ2-7; the match to TRBD2 covers 7 bases. The CDR3 contains 14 residues. Germline loops: CDR1 SGHDT, CDR2 YYEEEE. Unmatched junction bases numbered 6, after V lost 4 bases and J lost 2 bases. The CDR3 DNA follows: TGTGCCAGCAGCACGGGACTAAGTGCCTACGAGCAGTACTTC. This sequence encodes CASSTGLSAYEQYF.

This clone was found a few times. The genes are TRBV3-1 (or the pseudogene TRBV3-2) and TRBJ2-2; 8 positions match TRBD2. CDR3 length: 15 residues. J lost 4 bases, V lost 5 bases, and 6 bases had no gene match. Germline lookup yields CDR1 LGHDT and CDR2 YNNKEL (reference sequence). The CDR3 here is CASSLGLGSTGELFF. DNA of the CDR3: TGTGCCAGCAGCTTGGGACTAGGGAGCACCGGGGAGCTGTTTTTT.

This chain links TRBV19 with TRBJ1-6, with 8 bases matching TRBD1. J was trimmed by 9 bases and V by 3 bases; bases with no gene match: 4. In germline, CDR1 is LNHDA, CDR2 SQIVND (reference sequence). This CDR3 is built from 14 residues. CDR3 sequence reads: CASSIRQGSSPLHF. CDR3 DNA: TGTGCCAGTAGTATCCGACAGGGGTCTTCACCCCTCCACTTT.

The chain couples TRBV5-1 to TRBJ2-3; D may be TRBD1 (6 bases). V dropped 5 bases and J dropped 4 bases, with 8 bases sitting between them. The CDR3 totals 12 residues. In germline, CDR1 is SGHRS, CDR2 YFSETQ. The CDR3 protein is CASRGGADTQYF. In DNA, the CDR3 is TGCGCCAGCAGAGGGGGAGCAGATACGCAGTATTTT.

This chain connects TRBV6-4 to TRBJ1-1, with 7 bases lining up with TRBD1. The CDR3 has 15 residues. From germline, CDR1 is MRHNA and CDR2 SNTAGT. Trimming removed 6 bases from V and 1 base from J; junction bases left unmatched: 8. In nucleotides, the CDR3 is TGTGCCAGCAGGCAGGGGGGCCCCCGGAACACTGAAGCTTTCTTT. Translated: CASRQGGPRNTEAFF.